This TCR beta chain was sequenced for a study of Graves' ophthalmopathy and Graves' hyperthyroidism. This CDR3 has 15 residues. Germline V CDR1 and CDR2: SGHVS, FNYEAQ. V lost 5 bases to trimming and J lost 1 base, with 14 bases between them. The sample holds a few counts of this clonotype. RNA transcripts served as template for amplifying TCR beta CDR3 sequences. Second-round multiplex PCR came after first-round RT-PCR with HTBI primers. MiXCR was run by TCRdb on the multiplex PCR reads, yielding one entry per CDR3 protein. The profile shows approximately 1.2 million distinct CDR3 sequences, around a third of them singletons.

Sequencing input: peripheral blood or thyroid tissue (not recorded which). The chain joins TRBV7-6 to TRBJ1-1, with TRBD1 as a possible D gene (5 bases). The sequence came from an adult man with Graves' hyperthyroidism. The CDR3 sequence is CASSPSYDRNTEAFF. In DNA, the CDR3 is TGTGCCAGCAGCCCCAGTTACGACAGGAACACTGAAGCTTTCTTT.